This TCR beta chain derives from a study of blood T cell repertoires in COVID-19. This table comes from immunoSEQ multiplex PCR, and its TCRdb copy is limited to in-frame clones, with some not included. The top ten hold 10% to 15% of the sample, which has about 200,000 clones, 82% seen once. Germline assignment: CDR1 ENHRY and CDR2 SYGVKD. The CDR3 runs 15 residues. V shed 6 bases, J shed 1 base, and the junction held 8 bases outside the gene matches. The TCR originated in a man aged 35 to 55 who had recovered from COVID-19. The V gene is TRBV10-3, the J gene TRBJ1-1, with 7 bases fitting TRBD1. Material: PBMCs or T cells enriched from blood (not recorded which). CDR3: CAIRGRTGENTEAFF. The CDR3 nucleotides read TGTGCCATCAGAGGGAGGACAGGAGAGAACACTGAAGCTTTCTTT.